This T cell receptor beta chain was retrieved from a study of T-cell memory formation after mild COVID-19 (dated by TCRdb to the early 2020s). Study-level background: Most TCR sequence clusters were specific to one of the two donors. T-cell clones expanding and contracting after mild COVID-19 in a couple of donors were tracked by longitudinal TCRalpha and TCRbeta repertoire sequencing. The cohort was made up of two young adult volunteers, one female and one male, who were previously healthy. What the study reported, not specific to this receptor: Clones contracting from day 15 to 85 had balanced CD4/CD8 phenotypes, while a second wave expanding from day 15 to 37 was biased towards CD4+. Contracting CD4+ clones appeared mostly in the CM and EM memory subsets, whereas CD8+ clones were enriched in EMRA. Some responding clones were found in pre-infection memory, which suggests that pre-existing cross-reactive memory T cells took part in the SARS-CoV-2 response. The study included only a couple of mild cases, and larger cohorts that include severe cases with pre-infection samples were judged to be necessary. SARS-CoV-2 specificity was not confirmed for the second-wave clones peaking on day 37.

On this clonotype: The target of this receptor is not known. Qualities for individual bases were not recorded, and no much larger clone is one base off.

The data were produced on an Illumina NovaSeq 6000. Using 5'RACE with constant-segment primers, TCRalpha and TCRbeta cDNA libraries were constructed, with sample barcodes and unique molecular identifiers added in the process. Trizol reagent was used to extract RNA from every sample. The libraries were amplified in two PCR steps, and the second step added a second sample barcode and Illumina TruSeq adapters. Sequencing of libraries was performed on an Illumina NovaSeq with 2 x 150 bp paired-end reads. For the original study's pipeline: Demultiplexing of reads and collapsing into UMI-guided consensus sequences were performed with migec v1.2.7. Using mixcr v2.1.11, the UMI consensuses were aligned to TRA and TRB V and J templates and assembled into clonotypes. Expanded or contracted clonotypes were those called significant by both edgeR and NoisET, with noise models trained on biological replicates. edgeR calls used a false discovery rate-adjusted p below 0.01 and a log2 fold-change threshold of 1. PCA with hierarchical clustering of max-normalized trajectories of the 1000 most abundant clonotypes was used as exploratory dynamics analysis. Each responding clone was given a CD4 or CD8 phenotype based on the CD4+ and CD8+ repertoires, which had been sequenced separately. TCRdb took the public reads, trimmed them with fastp at Q25, ran MiXCR for clone calling and kept in-frame beta chains. Every entry covers one CDR3 protein and lists the most common genes and DNA from its rows. These V and J calls rely on TCRdb rather than the paper's analysis. The sample records some 440,000 distinct CDR3 sequences, 20% to 30% of which are singletons. The ten largest clones add up to around 12% of the sample.

PBMCs were isolated by Ficoll-Paque density gradient centrifugation. The germline V gene (reference sequence) supplies CDR1 SEHNR and CDR2 FQNEAQ. The junction carries 24 bases between V and J, which are trimmed by 2 bases and 4 bases respectively. Reading from cysteine to phenylalanine, the CDR3 counts 19 amino acids. Here the CDR3 DNA is all that survives: 57 bases in frame from base 1. Sequencing was carried out using PBMCs or a T cell subset sorted from them (not recorded which). This TCR derives from an adult woman who had mild COVID-19 (a few samples of this study predate the infection). The sample titles of this study are shuffled in the database, so cell type and time point are left out; the donor was told from shared clones. In this chain, TRBV7-9 is recombined with TRBJ2-1; possibly the D gene is TRBD2, per 5 matching bases. CDR3 reads: CASSLWRARTGSLYNEQFF. In nucleotides, the sequence is TGTGCCAGCAGCTTATGGCGAGCTCGGACGGGAAGTTTGTACAATGAGCAGTTCTTC.